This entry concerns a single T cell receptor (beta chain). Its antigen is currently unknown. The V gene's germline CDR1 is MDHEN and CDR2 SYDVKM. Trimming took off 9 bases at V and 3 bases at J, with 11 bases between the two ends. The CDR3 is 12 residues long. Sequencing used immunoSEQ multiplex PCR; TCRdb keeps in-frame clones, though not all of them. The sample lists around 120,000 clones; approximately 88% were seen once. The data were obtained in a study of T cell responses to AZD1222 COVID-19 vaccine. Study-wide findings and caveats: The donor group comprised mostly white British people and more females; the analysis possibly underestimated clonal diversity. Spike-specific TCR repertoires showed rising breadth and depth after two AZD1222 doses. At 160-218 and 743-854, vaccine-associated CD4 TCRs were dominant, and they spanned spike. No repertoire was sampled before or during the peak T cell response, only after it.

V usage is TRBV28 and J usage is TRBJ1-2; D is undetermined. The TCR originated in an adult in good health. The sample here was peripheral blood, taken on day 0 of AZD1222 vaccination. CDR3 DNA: TGTGCCAGTTCCAGTGTGGACTATGGCTACACCTTC. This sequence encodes CASSSVDYGYTF.